The 11 T cell receptor beta chains reported below all come from one sample, sequenced in a study of T-cell reconstitution after alpha-beta-depleted transplantation in children. This sample's TCRbeta library carried unique molecular identifier barcodes. From the PCR reads, TCRdb called clonotypes with MiXCR, one entry per CDR3 protein. The sample records some 300,000 distinct CDR3 sequences, under 13% being singletons. Sequenced material: PBMCs from the stem cell graft donor, taken from the stem cell graft. The receptor source for this set is a human donor who donated a stem cell graft to a child with acute lymphoblastic leukemia.

This clonotype has more than one count but fewer than ten. This sequence joins TRBV20-1 and TRBJ1-5, with a possible D match to TRBD1 (6 bases). Germline values: CDR1 DFQATT, CDR2 SNEGSKA (reference sequence). V lost 1 base and J 2 bases, leaving 9 bases between the germline ends. The CDR3 contains 14 residues. In DNA form, the CDR3 reads TGCAGTGCTAGAGTAGGGGGAGGCAATCAGCCCCAGCATTTT. Encoded protein: CSARVGGGNQPQHF.

This clonotype has a handful of counts. The J gene is TRBJ2-3, the V gene TRBV7-2; the match to TRBD1 covers 7 bases. The CDR3 spans 16 residues. In germline, CDR1 is SGHTA, CDR2 FQGNSA. V dropped 1 base and J dropped 0; count of bases not matched to a gene: 4. The DNA for the CDR3 is TGTGCCAGCAGCTTAGTGGGGACAGCTAGCACAGATACGCAGTATTTT. Residues: CASSLVGTASTDTQYF.

There are many counts of this clonotype. V gene TRBV11-1 combines with J gene TRBJ1-2, with TRBD1 identical over 8 bases. CDR3 length equals 18 residues. The V gene's germline CDR1 is SGHAT and CDR2 FQDESV (reference sequence). With 1 base clipped from V and 5 bases from J, the junction kept 15 bases outside the gene matches. CDR3 nucleotide sequence: TGTGCCAGCAGCTTAGAGGGACCTCGGACAGGGACCTCTTATGGCTACACCTTC. Translated: CASSLEGPRTGTSYGYTF.

The CDR3: CSARGPGAGTEAFF. In DNA form, the CDR3 reads TGCAGTGCTAGAGGGCCAGGGGCGGGGACTGAAGCTTTCTTT. The chain combines TRBV20-1 with TRBJ1-1; possibly TRBD1 for D (6 bases). The germline CDR1 and CDR2 sequences are DFQATT and SNEGSKA (reference sequence). The CDR3 runs 14 residues. Trimming took 1 base from V and 5 from J, leaving 14 bases between them.

In the case of this clonotype: A junction end diverges from the germline sequence, so it may reflect a read error. This chain links TRBV4-1 with TRBJ2-7; D is perhaps TRBD2 (6 bases). Germline CDR1 and CDR2: MGHRA and YSYEKL. CDR3 size: 11 residues. DNA for the CDR3: TGCGCCAGCAGCCAAGAAGGCGGGATTTTCTTC. This translates into CASSQEGGIFF.

This clonotype has more than one count but fewer than ten. The rearrangement joins TRBV12-3 or TRBV12-4 to TRBJ1-2, with D possibly TRBD1 on 5 matching bases. The CDR3 consists of 12 residues. V dropped 10 bases and J dropped 6 bases, with 15 bases sitting between them. DNA of the CDR3: TGTGCCACCAACCGAGGGACGGATGGCTACACCTTC. It specifies CATNRGTDGYTF.

This clonotype was seen many times. J is TRBJ2-1 and V is TRBV6-5, with D possibly matching TRBD2 (6 bases). CDR3 length: 15 amino acids. Trimming pared 6 bases from V and 5 bases from J, leaving 17 bases between. Germline values: CDR1 MNHEY, CDR2 SVGAGI. CDR3 amino acids: CASRAVGRHNNEQFF. The DNA for the CDR3 is TGTGCCAGCAGGGCCGTGGGGAGGCACAACAATGAGCAGTTCTTC.

This clonotype has only a few counts. The germline gene is not matched at one end of the junction; a read error may be the cause. This chain joins TRBV7-9 and TRBJ2-7; the D is unclear. The CDR3 has 14 amino acids. Germline loops: CDR1 SEHNR, CDR2 FQNEAQ (reference sequence). CDR3 coding DNA: TGTGCCAGCAGCCTCCTCCATTCCCCCTATGAGCAGTACTTC. Protein sequence: CASSLLHSPYEQYF.

This clonotype was counted only a few times. The chain has TRBV2 and TRBJ1-5; D might be TRBD1 (5 bases). Germline V gives CDR1 SNHLY, CDR2 FYNNEI. Deletions cut 6 bases from V and 1 base from J, with 10 bases between. The CDR3 loop spans 14 amino acids. This chain's CDR3 is CASRPGLSNQPQHF. CDR3 DNA: TGTGCCAGCAGACCGGGACTCAGCAATCAGCCCCAGCATTTT.

This clonotype was picked up a small number of times. The chain joins TRBV4-3 to TRBJ1-2; D is undetermined. Between the trimmed V and J ends, which lost 2 bases and 8 bases, there was a span of 18 bases. The CDR3 is 15 residues long. The germline V gene has CDR1 LGHNA and CDR2 YSLEER. The CDR3 spells CASSQIGRAPQGYTF. Written as DNA, the CDR3 is TGCGCCAGCAGCCAAATAGGCCGGGCCCCTCAGGGCTACACCTTC.

For this clonotype: A read error may explain this, as a much larger clone is one base away. The chain uses TRBV7-2 and TRBJ2-7, with 13 bases identical to TRBD2. The CDR3 covers 13 residues. Trimming removed 6 bases from V and 8 bases from J; junction bases left unmatched: 4. Germline loops: CDR1 SGHTA, CDR2 FQGNSA. CDR3 region: CASRLAGGYKQYF. As DNA, the CDR3 is TGTGCCAGCAGACTAGCGGGAGGGTACAAGCAGTACTTC. Filled out from reference TRBV7-2 and TRBJ2-7, the complete variable domain reads GAGVSQSPSNKVTEKGKDVELRCDPISGHTALYWYRQSLGQGLEFLIYFQGNSAPDKSGLPSDRFSAERTGGSVSTLTIQRTQQEDSAVYLCASRLAGGYKQYFGPGTRLTVT.